One and the same sample provided the 19 T cell receptor beta chains below, sequenced in a study of T cell repertoires in cytomegalovirus infection. TCRdb reprocessed the reads via MiXCR and lists one record per CDR3 protein. The sample consists of 65,000 to 95,000 distinct CDR3 sequences, more than 3.5% of them appearing once. Source material: PBMCs. Receptors originate from a human donor in good health (CMV status not recorded). Some clones in this sample may be carry-over from other donors' samples.

This clonotype was found many times. This sequence joins TRBV29-1 and TRBJ2-1, with D perhaps assigned TRBD1 or TRBD2 (5 bases each). Trimming took off 7 bases at V and 3 bases at J, with 16 bases between the two ends. The CDR3 totals 14 residues. Germline loops: CDR1 SQVTM, CDR2 ANQGSEA. This CDR3 reads CSAATGTLYNEQFF. DNA of the CDR3: TGCAGCGCCGCCACCGGGACCCTCTACAATGAGCAGTTCTTC.

This clonotype was seen many times. The gene calls are TRBV6-2 or TRBV6-3 and TRBJ1-2, with D hard to call. CDR3 length equals 11 residues. With 6 bases removed from V and 14 bases from J, the gap between germline ends came to 16 bases. Germline CDR1 MNHEY, CDR2 SVGEGT. CDR3 loop: CASSTPDVCTF. In DNA form, the CDR3 reads TGTGCCAGCAGCACACCGGATGTCTGTACCTTC.

This clonotype was counted many times. V is TRBV4-3 and J is TRBJ1-1; D unclear. The ends were cut back, 6 bases at V and 0 bases at J, with 14 bases in the middle. CDR1 and CDR2 from the germline V gene are LGHNA and YSLEER. The CDR3 extends over 15 amino acids. CDR3 sequence (DNA): TGCGCCAGCAGACCGCATCCAAAGATGAACACTGAAGCTTTCTTT. Its protein is CASRPHPKMNTEAFF.

This clonotype was picked up many times. The genes are TRBV20-1 and TRBJ1-2; D gene ambiguous. Trimming removed 0 bases at V and 0 bases at J, with 11 bases between. Germline-derived CDR1 and CDR2 are DFQATT and SNEGSKA (reference sequence). The CDR3 is made up of 15 amino acids. This CDR3 is CSARDQWKSNYGYTF. The CDR3 nucleotides read TGCAGTGCTAGAGATCAGTGGAAATCTAACTATGGCTACACCTTC.

Many counts were recorded for this clonotype. The gene calls are TRBV20-1 and TRBJ2-1, with D uncertain. The CDR3 contains 12 residues. In germline, CDR1 is DFQATT, CDR2 SNEGSKA (reference sequence). V shed 5 bases and J shed 9 bases, with 14 bases lying between them. The CDR3 nucleotides read TGCAGTGCTCACCCCCCACCCCGTGAGCAGTTCTTC. Protein sequence: CSAHPPPREQFF.

This clonotype was seen at least ten times. Its ends do not fully match the called genes, so a read error is possible. The V call is TRBV10-3, the J call TRBJ1-6; TRBD1 is a possible D gene (6 bases). CDR1 is ENHRY, CDR2 SYGVKD, per germline. The CDR3 runs 13 residues. DNA for the CDR3: TGTGCCACCAGTCTGGGGGGCAATTCACCCCTCCACTTT. Translating gives CATSLGGNSPLHF.

V gene TRBV20-1 combines with J gene TRBJ1-5; D gene ambiguous. V was pared by 7 bases and J by 2 bases, with 15 bases between. The CDR3 length is 14 residues. Per germline, CDR1 DFQATT and CDR2 SNEGSKA (reference sequence). The CDR3 DNA reads TGCAGTGGTCTGAGCGGATATGGCAATCAGCCCCAGCATTTT. Translation gives CSGLSGYGNQPQHF.

This clonotype was detected many times. The CDR3 DNA reads as TGTGCCAGCAGTTTAGGGACTAGCAGGTTTGCCTACAATGAGCAGTTCTTC. Translation gives CASSLGTSRFAYNEQFF. The chain has TRBV12-3 or TRBV12-4 and TRBJ2-1; 8 bases fit TRBD2. V was pared by 1 base and J by 2 bases, with 7 bases of the junction left unmatched. The CDR3 spans 17 residues.

This clonotype was picked up many times. The chain couples TRBV6-6 to TRBJ1-2, with D possibly TRBD1 on 5 matching bases. The CDR3 has 13 amino acids. Germline V gene sequence: CDR1 MNHNY, CDR2 SVGAGI (reference sequence). Trimming cost V 11 bases and J 0 bases, with 13 bases left between them. This CDR3 is CAGKDTTNYGYTF. In nucleotides, the CDR3 is TGTGCCGGCAAGGACACAACTAACTATGGCTACACCTTC.

This clonotype was seen ten or more times. The rearrangement uses TRBV7-8 and TRBJ2-5; D gene unclear. V was clipped by 2 bases and J by 4 bases, with 8 bases between them. The CDR3 has 13 residues. Germline CDR1 SGHVS, CDR2 FQNEAQ. CDR3 residues: CASSLLLSETQYF. In DNA, the CDR3 is TGTGCCAGCAGCTTATTACTGTCAGAGACCCAGTACTTC.

The sample holds many counts of this clonotype. The chain recombines TRBV6-2 or TRBV6-3 with TRBJ2-1; weak D call: TRBD1 (6 bases). V lost 6 bases to trimming and J lost 0 bases, with 12 bases between them. The length of the CDR3 is 15 residues. Germline V lookup: CDR1 MNHEY, CDR2 SVGEGT. DNA of the CDR3: TGTGCCAGCAGCCGACAGGCTAGCTCCTACAATGAGCAGTTCTTC. Its translation is CASSRQASSYNEQFF.

Concerning this clonotype itself: Mismatch with germline at one junction end may stem from a read error. The rearrangement joins TRBV20-1 to TRBJ1-1; D is ambiguous. The CDR3 length is 15 residues. Germline V gene sequence: CDR1 DFQATT, CDR2 SNEGSKA (reference sequence). DNA of the CDR3: TGCAGTGCTATTGCGGAGCTCCTATCGAACAATGAAGCTTTCTTT. It is translated as CSAIAELLSNNEAFF.

Many counts were recorded for this clonotype. The gene calls are TRBV27 and TRBJ2-7; perhaps D is TRBD1 or TRBD2 (5 bases each). Germline V gives CDR1 MNHEY, CDR2 SMNVEV (reference sequence). The CDR3 runs to 14 residues. With 5 bases removed from V and 1 base from J, the gap between germline ends came to 12 bases. For the CDR3, the DNA is TGTGCCAGCAGTCACCGGGACGGATCCTACGAGCAGTACTTC. Protein sequence: CASSHRDGSYEQYF.

This clonotype was detected many times. The gene calls are TRBV7-2 and TRBJ2-7, with D hard to call. Trimming left V 0 bases short and J 1 base short, with 16 bases between. The V gene's germline CDR1 is SGHTA and CDR2 FQGNSA. The CDR3 extends over 17 amino acids. Here the CDR3 DNA reads TGTGCCAGCAGCTTAGCATTGGTAGTTCCTCCATCCTACGAGCAGTACTTC. Translated, it gives CASSLALVVPPSYEQYF.

This clonotype has ten or more counts. The chain links TRBV3-1 to TRBJ1-2, with D uncertain. Between the trimmed V and J ends, which lost 4 bases and 4 bases, there was a span of 4 bases. Germline CDR1 reads LGHDT; CDR2 reads YNNKEL (reference sequence). The CDR3 totals 11 residues. The CDR3 reads CASSLVYGYTF. CDR3 sequence (DNA): TGTGCCAGCAGCCTCGTCTATGGCTACACCTTC.

This clonotype was found many times. The chain combines TRBV6-2 or TRBV6-3 with TRBJ1-4; D unclear. Germline V gene lookup returns CDR1 MNHEY and CDR2 SVGEGT. The CDR3 is made up of 13 amino acids. V gave up 5 bases and J gave up 10 bases, with 14 bases separating them. Written as DNA, the CDR3 is TGTGCCAGCAGTCCACTGCGACAAGGAAAACTGTTTTTT. Its translation: CASSPLRQGKLFF.

This clonotype was found many times. J is TRBJ1-1 and V is TRBV7-2, with 7 bases aligning to TRBD1. The CDR3 covers 15 residues. The germline V gene has CDR1 SGHTA and CDR2 FQGNSA. V shed 3 bases and J 0 bases; nucleotides not matched to a gene: 4. CDR3 DNA sequence: TGTGCCAGCAGCTTCTCCAGGGGGATGAACACTGAAGCTTTCTTT. Amino acid sequence: CASSFSRGMNTEAFF.

This clonotype has ten or more counts. This sequence joins TRBV6-1 and TRBJ1-1; D gene uncertain. Trimming took off 5 bases at V and 1 base at J, with 20 bases between the two ends. Per germline, CDR1 MNHNS and CDR2 SASEGT. The CDR3 is made up of 17 amino acids. CDR3 nucleotide sequence: TGTGCCAGCAGTTATGATAGGGCGGCCAATGGGAACACTGAAGCTTTCTTT. Its protein product is CASSYDRAANGNTEAFF.

This clonotype was counted at least ten times. This rearrangement joins TRBV4-1 to TRBJ1-5, with D tentatively TRBD1 (6 bases). V lost 5 bases and J 3 bases, leaving 11 bases between the germline ends. The germline V gene encodes CDR1 MGHRA and CDR2 YSYEKL. This CDR3 comprises 14 residues. CDR3 sequence reads: CASSAGGNNQPQHF. Written as DNA, the CDR3 is TGCGCCAGCAGCGCGGGGGGCAACAATCAGCCCCAGCATTTT.